This T cell receptor beta chain was identified in a study of cytotoxic CD8 clonotypes in ibrutinib-treated CLL. Study context: Outcomes included around 25 partial and 2 complete responses; after median roughly 66 months, 14 stayed remitted and 12 progressed. Overall study findings and caveats: Clonality went higher at ibrutinib response and then dropped back toward baseline at progression. The study found public clonotypes uncommon, contracting or stable on treatment. Measured clonality at baseline was greater than in age-matched healthy donors and tracked with circulating CD8+ T-cell counts.

TCRdb's table, derived via immunoSEQ multiplex PCR, lists solely in-frame clones and lacks some. This table holds roughly 330,000 clones, over 55% found once. Concerning this clone itself: The antigen is unknown.

Germline loops: CDR1 MNHNY, CDR2 SVGAGI (reference sequence). V gave up 8 bases and J gave up 1 base, with 21 bases separating them. The CDR3 is 16 amino acids. This chain joins TRBV6-6 and TRBJ2-7; either TRBD1 or TRBD2 may fit D (5 bases each). The TCR originated in a human donor with chronic lymphocytic leukemia. Sample: PBMCs, taken after 36 months of ibrutinib treatment. CDR3 in amino acids: CASWSGTLTKSYEQYF. The CDR3 DNA reads as TGTGCCAGCTGGTCCGGGACCCTGACTAAGTCCTACGAGCAGTACTTC.